This T cell receptor beta chain derives from a study of T cell repertoires in cytomegalovirus infection. The overall study: CMV infection together with matching HLA type was indicated by public TCR beta signatures.

Each CDR3 protein gets one entry after TCRdb re-called the reads with MiXCR. Of 75,000 to 95,000 distinct CDR3 sequences detected, approximately 45% appear once; the ten largest clones hold approximately 93%. The CDR3 is made up of 15 amino acids. Trimming cost V 4 bases and J 4 bases, with 14 bases left between them. With regard to this clonotype: What it recognizes is unknown.

Study-level findings and limits: The study found HLA-C-restricted CMV-specific TCR beta clonotypes dominating the ex vivo response.

This TCR was sampled from a human donor in good health (CMV status not recorded). Some clones in this sample may be carry-over from other donors' samples. The rearrangement uses TRBV12-3 or TRBV12-4 and TRBJ1-5, with D unresolved. Specimen: CD8+ T cells from cultured PBMCs, collected from culture after CMV antigen stimulation. The chain's CDR3 is CASSSNIGINQPQHF. CDR3 bases: TGTGCCAGCAGTTCAAATATCGGGATAAATCAGCCCCAGCATTTT.